The 24 T cell receptor beta chains given below trace back to one sample, sequenced in a study of cytotoxic CD8 clonotypes in ibrutinib-treated CLL. This table comes from immunoSEQ multiplex PCR, and its TCRdb copy is limited to in-frame clones, with some not included. This table has tens of thousands of clones, about 64% appearing once. Sequencing was performed on PBMCs, taken at disease progression, from a patient treated with ibrutinib. All receptors come from a human donor with chronic lymphocytic leukemia.

The CDR3 loop reads CASSLGAGGYTEAFF. CDR3 DNA sequence: TGTGCCAGCAGCTTGGGGGCGGGAGGGTACACTGAAGCTTTCTTT. The chain links TRBV5-4 to TRBJ1-1, with D unclear. Germline assignment: CDR1 SGHNT and CDR2 YYREEE (reference sequence). The CDR3 contains 15 residues. Trimming stripped 0 bases from V and 3 bases from J, with 12 bases between.

With regard to this clone: The same CDR3 can be traced to other DNA sequences in this sample. The chain is built from TRBV6-5 and TRBJ1-1, with 7 bases lining up with TRBD1. Germline-derived CDR1 and CDR2 are MNHEY and SVGAGI. The CDR3 is made up of 15 amino acids. Trimming cost V 0 bases and J 3 bases; bases outside gene matches: 4. The CDR3 DNA reads as TGTGCCAGCAGTTACTCCCCAGGGGGGGACACTGAAGCTTTCTTT. Protein sequence: CASSYSPGGDTEAFF.

The chain has TRBV2 and TRBJ2-2; the match to TRBD1 covers 9 bases. CDR1 SNHLY and CDR2 FYNNEI come from the germline V gene. After removal of 4 bases from V and 3 bases from J, the junction contained 9 bases not matched to a gene. This CDR3 is built from 17 residues. CDR3 DNA: TGTGCCAGCAGTGCCAGTACAGGGGGCGCGCACACCGGGGAGCTGTTTTTT. Protein sequence: CASSASTGGAHTGELFF.

This chain links TRBV5-4 with TRBJ1-2; no clear D. Germline V lookup: CDR1 SGHNT, CDR2 YYREEE (reference sequence). The length of the CDR3 is 14 residues. V was trimmed by 0 bases and J by 0 bases, leaving 6 bases between them. Here the CDR3 DNA reads TGTGCCAGCAGCTTGGAGGCAGCTAACTATGGCTACACCTTC. Its translation is CASSLEAANYGYTF. Full variable domain (rest looked up from reference TRBV5-4 and TRBJ1-2): ETGVTQSPTHLIKTRGQQVTLRCSSQSGHNTVSWYQQALGQGPQFIFQYYREEENGRGNFPPRFSGLQFPNYSSELNVNALELDDSALYLCASSLEAANYGYTFGSGTRLTVV.

V is TRBV6-6 and J is TRBJ2-7, with D perhaps matching TRBD1 (6 bases). The CDR3 loop spans 13 amino acids. Germline V gives CDR1 MNHNY, CDR2 SVGAGI (reference sequence). V was trimmed by 4 bases and J by 5 bases, leaving 12 bases between them. CDR3 protein: CASSFGRGNEQYF. The CDR3 coding sequence is TGTGCCAGCAGTTTCGGCAGGGGTAACGAGCAGTACTTC.

The gene calls are TRBV4-1 and TRBJ2-1; D is undetermined. CDR1 MGHRA and CDR2 YSYEKL come from the germline V gene. The CDR3 contains 15 residues. V lost 0 bases and J 8 bases, leaving 14 bases between the germline ends. Written as DNA, the CDR3 is TGCGCCAGCAGCCAAGAGGGCAGGTATATCGATGAGCAGTTCTTC. Translated, it gives CASSQEGRYIDEQFF.

This clone was detected only a few times. The CDR3 DNA is TGTGCCAGCAGTTCTTCATGGGACAGCTCTGAAGCTTTCTTT. Translated: CASSSSWDSSEAFF. The gene calls are TRBV6-1 and TRBJ1-1; 7 nucleotides match TRBD1. Trimming removed 5 bases from V and 6 bases from J; junction bases left unmatched: 9. This CDR3 is 14 amino acids long. Per germline, CDR1 MNHNS and CDR2 SASEGT.

Relative to its sample, this clone is medium-sized (0.01 to 0.1%). This specimen includes other DNA sequences encoding the same CDR3. The chain combines TRBV6-1 with TRBJ1-2; D is possibly TRBD1 (5 bases). Germline CDR1 is MNHNS and CDR2 is SASEGT. V lost 3 bases to trimming and J lost 14 bases, with 13 bases between them. CDR3 length: 11 amino acids. This chain's CDR3 is CASSDTGPGTF. As DNA, the CDR3 is TGTGCCAGCAGTGATACAGGCCCGGGGACCTTC.

V and J are TRBV5-4 and TRBJ2-7; D remains unclear. Germline lookup yields CDR1 SGHNT and CDR2 YYREEE (reference sequence). This CDR3 is 15 amino acids long. The V and J ends lost 4 bases and 2 bases respectively, with 16 bases between them. The CDR3 nucleotides read TGTGCCAGCAGCACCCCGACGGTACCCCCCTACGAGCAGTACTTC. Amino acids: CASSTPTVPPYEQYF.

J is TRBJ2-3 and V is TRBV27, with D uncertain. The CDR3 totals 15 residues. The germline V gene has CDR1 MNHEY and CDR2 SMNVEV (reference sequence). V lost 5 bases and J lost 0, with 12 bases in between. CDR3 in DNA: TGTGCCAGCAGTCTCCGTACCCCCAGCACAGATACGCAGTATTTT. As protein: CASSLRTPSTDTQYF.

A few counts support this clone. The genes are TRBV5-1 and TRBJ2-5, with D perhaps TRBD1 or TRBD2 (6 bases each). Trimming removed 1 base at V and 5 bases at J, with 15 bases between. CDR1 and CDR2 (germline): SGHRS, YFSETQ. This CDR3 is built from 15 residues. The CDR3 reads CASSLRGEWRETQYF. Written as DNA, the CDR3 is TGCGCCAGCAGCTTGAGGGGGGAGTGGCGGGAGACCCAGTACTTC.

The V call is TRBV1, the J call TRBJ1-1; TRBD1 is the table's D call and was not checked against the DNA. TRBV1 is a recognized pseudogene. The length of the CDR3 is 15 residues. This chain's CDR3 is CTSSRYLDRDTEAFF. The CDR3 bases are TGCACCAGCAGCCGCTATCTTGACAGGGATACTGAAGCTTTCTTT.

The V call is TRBV6-1, the J call TRBJ2-7, with 8 bases fitting TRBD1. The germline CDR1 and CDR2 sequences are MNHNS and SASEGT. The CDR3 consists of 13 residues. Trimming removed 4 bases from V and 3 bases from J; junction bases left unmatched: 2. CDR3 nucleotides: TGTGCCAGCAGTGTCGACAGGGGCTACGAGCAGTACTTC. This sequence encodes CASSVDRGYEQYF.

This clone was counted once. The rearrangement joins TRBV29-1 to TRBJ1-2; 7 bases are a match to TRBD1. The CDR3 loop spans 15 amino acids. CDR1 and CDR2 from the germline V gene are SQVTM and ANQGSEA. V shed 4 bases, J shed 6 bases, and the junction held 14 bases outside the gene matches. In DNA form, the CDR3 reads TGCAGCGTTGGGGGTGACAGGGAAGGGTTTGATGGCTACACCTTC. It translates to CSVGGDREGFDGYTF.

The chain recombines TRBV10-1 with TRBJ2-6, with D maybe TRBD1 (5 bases). Trimming removed 4 bases from V and 1 base from J, with 8 bases in between. The CDR3 has 15 amino acids. Per the germline V gene, CDR1 is WNHNN and CDR2 is SYGVQD (reference sequence). The CDR3 protein is CASSASGSGANVLTF. CDR3 coding DNA: TGCGCCAGCAGTGCATCAGGGTCTGGGGCCAACGTCCTGACTTTC.

The chain employs TRBV2 and TRBJ1-2, with TRBD1 as a possible D gene (6 bases). V dropped 8 bases and J dropped 4 bases, with 17 bases sitting between them. The CDR3 is 14 residues long. Germline CDR1 reads SNHLY; CDR2 reads FYNNEI. The CDR3: CASLPDRIVYGYTF. CDR3 in DNA: TGTGCCAGCCTCCCGGACAGAATCGTCTATGGCTACACCTTC. Based on the CDR3 plus reference TRBV2 and TRBJ1-2, the full variable domain is EPEVTQTPSHQVTQMGQEVILRCVPISNHLYFYWYRQILGQKVEFLVSFYNNEISEKSEIFDDQFSVERPDGSNFTLKIRSTKLEDSAMYFCASLPDRIVYGYTFGSGTRLTVV.

This clone has just a few counts. The chain uses TRBV5-5 and TRBJ2-7; tentatively, D is TRBD2 (6 bases). From germline, CDR1 is SGHKS and CDR2 YYEKEE (reference sequence). This CDR3 is built from 16 residues. Trimming took off 3 bases at V and 3 bases at J, with 19 bases between the two ends. The CDR3 is CASSYELLGGIYEQYF. In DNA, the CDR3 is TGTGCCAGCAGCTATGAACTTCTCGGGGGTATCTACGAGCAGTACTTC.

J is TRBJ1-2 and V is TRBV5-6, with a weak D call TRBD1 (6 bases). The CDR3 length is 14 residues. V lost 0 bases and J 4 bases, leaving 10 bases between the germline ends. The V gene's germline CDR1 is SGHDT and CDR2 YYEEEE. For the CDR3, the DNA is TGTGCCAGCAGCTTGGGACAGGTTATCTATGGCTACACCTTC. Translated, it gives CASSLGQVIYGYTF.

The chain has TRBV6-1 and TRBJ1-2, with D tentatively TRBD1 (6 bases). The CDR3 extends over 12 amino acids. The germline CDR1 and CDR2 sequences are MNHNS and SASEGT. V lost 2 bases, J lost 5 bases, and 6 bases lay in between. The DNA for the CDR3 is TGTGCCAGCAGTGAACAGGGGTATGGCTACACCTTC. Translated, it gives CASSEQGYGYTF.

The chain links TRBV7-9 to TRBJ2-7, with 7 bases aligning to TRBD2. This CDR3 comprises 13 residues. CDR1 and CDR2 from the germline V gene are SEHNR and FQNEAQ (reference sequence). Unmatched junction bases numbered 3, after V lost 0 bases and J lost 7 bases. Here the CDR3 reads CASSLAGGSEQYF. The DNA for the CDR3 is TGTGCCAGCAGCTTAGCGGGGGGGAGTGAGCAGTACTTC.

This clone was picked up a small number of times. V gene TRBV6-1 combines with J gene TRBJ2-1; 12 bases are a match to TRBD2. The CDR3 length is 14 residues. The germline CDR1 and CDR2 sequences are MNHNS and SASEGT. The V and J ends lost 8 bases and 4 bases, in that order; junction bases with no gene match: 3. The CDR3 DNA follows: TGTGCCAGCCAGCTAGCGGGGGGGTACAATGAGCAGTTCTTC. It encodes CASQLAGGYNEQFF.

The chain has TRBV5-1 and TRBJ2-3, with TRBD1 matching over 9 bases. The CDR3 runs 17 residues. V shed 3 bases and J 3 bases; nucleotides not matched to a gene: 11. From germline, CDR1 is SGHRS and CDR2 YFSETQ. The chain's CDR3 is CASSSPGTGKGTDTQYF. As DNA, the CDR3 is TGCGCCAGCAGCTCTCCCGGGACAGGGAAGGGGACAGATACGCAGTATTTT.

At least ten counts were recorded for this clone. The gene calls are TRBV5-1 and TRBJ2-3, with 8 bases aligning to TRBD2. Germline V gene sequence: CDR1 SGHRS, CDR2 YFSETQ. The CDR3 is made up of 16 amino acids. The V and J ends lost 0 bases and 3 bases, in that order; junction bases with no gene match: 6. CDR3 nucleotides: TGCGCCAGCAGCTTGGACGCGGGGGGCAATACAGATACGCAGTATTTT. This codes for CASSLDAGGNTDTQYF.

The table lists this clone with a few counts. This rearrangement joins TRBV9 to TRBJ2-5, with D unresolved. This CDR3 has 13 amino acids. From germline, CDR1 is SGDLS and CDR2 YYNGEE. V was trimmed by 3 bases and J by 1 base, leaving 7 bases between them. CDR3 in amino acids: CASSARLQETQYF. The CDR3 bases are TGTGCCAGCAGCGCCCGGCTCCAAGAGACCCAGTACTTC. The complete variable domain, with remaining parts taken from reference TRBV9 and TRBJ2-5, reads DSGVTQTPKHLITATGQRVTLRCSPRSGDLSVYWYQQSLDQGLQFLIQYYNGEERAKGNILERFSAQQFPDLHSELNLSSLELGDSALYFCASSARLQETQYFGPGTRLLVL.